One sample yielded the 25 T cell receptor beta chains listed below, sequenced in a study of shared clonotypes between healthy human individuals. Generated by immunoSEQ multiplex PCR, the TCRdb table keeps only in-frame clones and is missing some. The sample includes about 680,000 clones, 74% of them seen just once. The material sequenced was memory CD4+ T cells sorted from blood. Subset reported: CD45RA-negative fraction. These receptors were obtained from a woman aged 30 to 39 in good health.

Comments on this clone: The same CDR3 can be traced to other DNA sequences in this sample. The J gene is TRBJ2-5, the V gene TRBV28, with a tentative D call TRBD1 (5 bases). Germline CDR1 MDHEN, CDR2 SYDVKM. With 2 bases removed from V and 5 bases from J, the gap between germline ends came to 12 bases. The CDR3 runs 14 residues. CDR3 nucleotide sequence: TGTGCCAGCAGTTTAAGGGGTGGGATGGAGACCCAGTACTTC. This codes for CASSLRGGMETQYF. Based on the CDR3 plus reference TRBV28 and TRBJ2-5, the full variable domain is DVKVTQSSRYLVKRTGEKVFLECVQDMDHENMFWYRQDPGLGLRLIYFSYDVKMKEKGDIPEGYSVSREKKERFSLILESASTNQTSMYLCASSLRGGMETQYFGPGTRLLVL.

The V call is TRBV27, the J call TRBJ2-7, with 7 bases matching TRBD1. J gave up 0 bases and V 4 bases, and 6 bases lay outside the gene matches. Germline V gene lookup returns CDR1 MNHEY and CDR2 SMNVEV (reference sequence). CDR3 length equals 15 residues. In DNA, the CDR3 is TGTGCCAGCAGTTCCGACAGGGCGAACTCCTACGAGCAGTACTTC. This encodes CASSSDRANSYEQYF.

The rearrangement links TRBV7-2 to TRBJ2-7, with a tentative D call TRBD1 (7 bases). There are 17 residues in the CDR3. V was cut by 2 bases and J by 2 bases, with 19 bases left in between. Germline loops: CDR1 SGHTA, CDR2 FQGNSA. As DNA, the CDR3 is TGTGCCAGCAGCTTATTCAGCCTGGCAGGGGGGACCTACGAGCAGTACTTC. The encoded protein is CASSLFSLAGGTYEQYF. Full variable domain (missing parts from reference TRBV7-2 and TRBJ2-7): GAGVSQSPSNKVTEKGKDVELRCDPISGHTALYWYRQSLGQGLEFLIYFQGNSAPDKSGLPSDRFSAERTGGSVSTLTIQRTQQEDSAVYLCASSLFSLAGGTYEQYFGPGTRLTVT.

V gene TRBV15 combines with J gene TRBJ2-7; 7 nucleotides agree with TRBD1. The length of the CDR3 is 15 residues. Germline trimming cut 1 base from V and 0 bases from J; bases unmatched to any gene: 3. Germline lookup yields CDR1 LNHNV and CDR2 YYDKDF (reference sequence). DNA for the CDR3: TGTGCCACCAGCAGAGGGGGGACAGTCTCCTACGAGCAGTACTTC. Translated, it gives CATSRGGTVSYEQYF. Combining the CDR3 with reference TRBV15 and TRBJ2-7 gives the whole variable domain DAMVIQNPRYQVTQFGKPVTLSCSQTLNHNVMYWYQQKSSQAPKLLFHYYDKDFNNEADTPDNFQSRRPNTSFCFLDIRSPGLGDTAMYLCATSRGGTVSYEQYFGPGTRLTVT.

The gene calls are TRBV2 and TRBJ2-3; 10 positions agree with TRBD2. Germline V gene lookup returns CDR1 SNHLY and CDR2 FYNNEI. The CDR3 contains 19 residues. With 7 bases clipped from V and 0 bases from J, the junction kept 16 bases outside the gene matches. CDR3 sequence reads: CASKASGGPSGRSTDTQYF. The CDR3, as DNA: TGTGCCAGCAAGGCTTCCGGGGGCCCTAGCGGGAGAAGCACAGATACGCAGTATTTT.

V usage is TRBV5-1 and J usage is TRBJ2-3; perhaps TRBD1 as D (7 bases). V lost 4 bases and J lost 4, with 16 bases in between. CDR1 is SGHRS and CDR2 is YFSETQ in the germline V gene. CDR3 length: 15 amino acids. CDR3: CASSTRTGGADTQYF. DNA for the CDR3: TGCGCCAGCAGCACCCGGACAGGCGGGGCAGATACGCAGTATTTT.

This chain links TRBV30 with TRBJ2-3, with D perhaps matching TRBD2 (5 bases). The V and J ends lost 2 bases and 5 bases respectively, with 14 bases between them. CDR3 length equals 14 residues. Germline loops: CDR1 GTSNPN, CDR2 SVGIG (reference sequence). The CDR3 here is CAWSTLGAKDTQYF. The CDR3 nucleotides are TGTGCCTGGAGTACACTGGGAGCGAAAGATACGCAGTATTTT.

V is TRBV29-1 and J is TRBJ2-1; 7 bases are a match to TRBD2. With 8 bases clipped from V and 4 bases from J, the junction kept 8 bases outside the gene matches. There are 13 residues in the CDR3. Germline assignment: CDR1 SQVTM and CDR2 ANQGSEA. The CDR3 reads CSWGGFTYNEQFF. CDR3 sequence (DNA): TGCAGCTGGGGGGGATTTACTTACAATGAGCAGTTCTTC.

The gene calls are TRBV11-3 and TRBJ2-3; 8 bases agree with TRBD2. The CDR3 consists of 15 residues. The ends lost 4 bases at V and 4 bases at J; junction bases unmatched: 7. From germline, CDR1 is SGHNT and CDR2 YENEEA. The DNA of the CDR3 is TGTGCCAGCAGCTCGTTGGGACTAGAGTCAGATACGCAGTATTTT. This encodes CASSSLGLESDTQYF.

The chain joins TRBV7-2 to TRBJ1-5; possibly TRBD1 for D (6 bases). V lost 5 bases and J 0 bases, leaving 11 bases between the germline ends. The length of the CDR3 is 15 residues. Germline V lookup: CDR1 SGHTA, CDR2 FQGNSA. The CDR3 spells CASSTQQGSNQPQHF. CDR3 nucleotides: TGTGCCAGCAGCACCCAACAGGGTAGCAATCAGCCCCAGCATTTT.

The CDR3 DNA sequence: TGTGCCAGCAGGCCCCGACAGGGGCGTTACATCTACGAGCAGTACTTC. The encoded protein is CASRPRQGRYIYEQYF. This chain joins TRBV28 and TRBJ2-7; 8 bases fit TRBD1. Germline V gives CDR1 MDHEN, CDR2 SYDVKM. The CDR3 loop spans 16 amino acids. The V gene end was trimmed by 6 bases and the J gene end by 3 bases; junction bases not matched to a gene: 13.

The V and J genes are TRBV18 and TRBJ2-1, with TRBD2 as a possible D gene (6 bases). V was trimmed by 3 bases and J by 10 bases, leaving 7 bases between them. Germline CDR1 KGHSH, CDR2 LQKENI. This CDR3 spans 11 amino acids. CDR3 residues: CASSPDYEQFF. DNA of the CDR3: TGTGCCAGCTCACCGGACTACGAGCAGTTCTTC.

The chain couples TRBV27 to TRBJ2-7, with unresolved D. The CDR3 covers 13 residues. Germline CDR1 MNHEY, CDR2 SMNVEV (reference sequence). Trimming removed 1 base from V and 6 bases from J, with 10 bases in between. The CDR3 sequence is CASSLYNSGEQYF. As DNA, the CDR3 is TGTGCCAGCAGTTTATACAATTCGGGCGAGCAGTACTTC.

The J gene is TRBJ2-3, the V gene TRBV5-1, with D maybe TRBD1 (6 bases). CDR1 is SGHRS and CDR2 is YFSETQ in the germline V gene. The CDR3 covers 16 residues. Trimming took off 1 base at V and 1 base at J, with 13 bases between the two ends. In DNA form, the CDR3 reads TGCGCCAGCAGCTTGCCCGAGACAGGCGGCACAGATACGCAGTATTTT. Translation: CASSLPETGGTDTQYF.

The rearrangement joins TRBV28 to TRBJ1-5; D may be TRBD1 (5 bases). The length of the CDR3 is 14 residues. Trimming stripped 3 bases from V and 7 bases from J, with 13 bases between. Per germline, CDR1 MDHEN and CDR2 SYDVKM. For the CDR3, the DNA is TGTGCCAGCAGTTTTAATGGGGGGTGGCAGCCCCAGCATTTT. Residues: CASSFNGGWQPQHF.

The chain has TRBV15 and TRBJ1-5; a possible D gene is TRBD1 (5 bases). The CDR3 has 17 residues. Germline CDR1 reads LNHNV; CDR2 reads YYDKDF (reference sequence). V lost 0 bases and J lost 7, with 19 bases in between. CDR3 in DNA: TGTGCCACCAGCAGAGATCACAGGCCTCTAGGGGAGCAGCCCCAGCATTTT. This codes for CATSRDHRPLGEQPQHF.

V and J are TRBV29-1 and TRBJ2-3; 14 positions match TRBD2. The V and J ends lost 6 bases and 4 bases, in that order; junction bases with no gene match: 6. This CDR3 has 15 residues. Germline assignment: CDR1 SQVTM and CDR2 ANQGSEA. The DNA of the CDR3 is TGCAGCGTCCCGACTAGCGGGAGGGCGGCAGATACGCAGTATTTT. Translation gives CSVPTSGRAADTQYF.

This clone was recorded only once. This rearrangement joins TRBV30 to TRBJ1-1; D unresolved. The CDR3 is 12 amino acids. Trimming cost V 0 bases and J 7 bases, with 9 bases left between them. The germline gives CDR1 GTSNPN, CDR2 SVGIG (reference sequence). The CDR3 DNA follows: TGTGCCTGGAGTGTCGTGGGCCTTGAAGCTTTCTTT. Its translation is CAWSVVGLEAFF.

V usage is TRBV28 and J usage is TRBJ2-7; 12 bases fit TRBD2. CDR3 size: 15 residues. The germline CDR1 and CDR2 sequences are MDHEN and SYDVKM. J gave up 3 bases and V 5 bases, and 5 bases lay outside the gene matches. This CDR3 reads CASSLRLAGVYEQYF. CDR3 coding DNA: TGTGCCAGCAGTCTCCGACTAGCGGGAGTCTACGAGCAGTACTTC. The full variable domain, its missing parts supplied by reference TRBV28 and TRBJ2-7, is DVKVTQSSRYLVKRTGEKVFLECVQDMDHENMFWYRQDPGLGLRLIYFSYDVKMKEKGDIPEGYSVSREKKERFSLILESASTNQTSMYLCASSLRLAGVYEQYFGPGTRLTVT.

This clone was seen a few times. The chain recombines TRBV6-5 with TRBJ2-1; possibly TRBD1 for D (7 bases). CDR3 size: 15 residues. Germline CDR1 MNHEY, CDR2 SVGAGI. V was shortened by 5 bases and J by 3 bases, with 14 bases between the two germline ends. In DNA, the CDR3 is TGTGCCAGCAGTAGCCGACAGGGAGGCTACAATGAGCAGTTCTTC. Its translation is CASSSRQGGYNEQFF.

The J gene is TRBJ2-3, the V gene TRBV4-1; no reliable D call. The germline CDR1 and CDR2 sequences are MGHRA and YSYEKL. V lost 2 bases and J 2 bases, leaving 5 bases between the germline ends. This CDR3 region has 13 residues. The CDR3 sequence: CASSQPDTDTQYF. Written as DNA, the CDR3 is TGCGCCAGCAGCCAACCCGACACAGATACGCAGTATTTT.

DNA for the CDR3: TGTGCCAGCAGCGGCAGGGTCTACGAGCAGTACTTC. Amino acid sequence: CASSGRVYEQYF. This chain uses TRBV7-8 with TRBJ2-7; possibly TRBD1 for D (5 bases). The V gene lost 5 bases and the J gene lost 3 bases, with 8 bases spanning the gap. This CDR3 region has 12 residues. Germline lookup yields CDR1 SGHVS and CDR2 FQNEAQ.

This clone has more than one count but fewer than ten. V and J are TRBV4-2 and TRBJ2-5; D is possibly TRBD2 (5 bases). Deletions cut 4 bases from V and 2 bases from J, with 17 bases between. CDR1 and CDR2 (germline): LGHNA, YNFKEQ. This CDR3 is built from 16 residues. The CDR3 reads CASSPSGGTAQETQYF. CDR3 bases: TGTGCCAGCAGCCCCAGCGGCGGTACAGCACAAGAGACCCAGTACTTC.

Comments on this clone: This is likely an artifact of a read error, given a far larger clone one base away. The V gene is TRBV7-6, the J gene TRBJ2-2; D gene ambiguous. Germline CDR1 is SGHVS and CDR2 is FNYEAQ. CDR3 size: 13 residues. V lost 2 bases to trimming and J lost 1 base, with 2 bases between them. The CDR3 reads CASSLRNTGELFF. CDR3 DNA sequence: TGTGCCAGCAGCTTACGGAACACCGGGGAGCTGTTTTTT.

This chain uses TRBV10-3 with TRBJ2-2; 14 nucleotides line up with TRBD2. The germline CDR1 and CDR2 sequences are ENHRY and SYGVKD. The CDR3 is made up of 19 amino acids. J was trimmed by 3 bases and V by 6 bases; bases with no gene match: 12. Written as DNA, the CDR3 is TGTGCCATCAGCGAACAAGGACTAGCGGGAGGTCGGGACACCGGGGAGCTGTTTTTT. Translated, it gives CAISEQGLAGGRDTGELFF.